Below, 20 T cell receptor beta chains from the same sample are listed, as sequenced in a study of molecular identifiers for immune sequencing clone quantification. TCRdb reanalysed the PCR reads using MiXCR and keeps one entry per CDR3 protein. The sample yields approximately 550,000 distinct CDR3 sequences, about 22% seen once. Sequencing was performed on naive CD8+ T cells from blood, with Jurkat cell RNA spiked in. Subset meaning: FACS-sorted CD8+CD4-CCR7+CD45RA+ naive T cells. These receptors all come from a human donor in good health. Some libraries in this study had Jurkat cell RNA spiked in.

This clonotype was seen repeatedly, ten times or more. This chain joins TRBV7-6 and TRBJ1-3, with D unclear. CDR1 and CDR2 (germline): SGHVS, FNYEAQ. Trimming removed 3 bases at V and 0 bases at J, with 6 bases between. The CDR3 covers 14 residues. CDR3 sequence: CASSLTVSGNTIYF. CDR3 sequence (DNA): TGTGCCAGCAGCTTGACGGTCTCTGGAAACACCATATATTTT.

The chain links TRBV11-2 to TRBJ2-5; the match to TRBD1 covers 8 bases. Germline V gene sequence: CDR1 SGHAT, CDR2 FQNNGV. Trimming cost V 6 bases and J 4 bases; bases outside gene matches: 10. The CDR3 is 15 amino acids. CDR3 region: CASSYSRGPGETQYF. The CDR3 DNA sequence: TGTGCCAGCAGTTACAGCAGGGGGCCTGGAGAGACCCAGTACTTC.

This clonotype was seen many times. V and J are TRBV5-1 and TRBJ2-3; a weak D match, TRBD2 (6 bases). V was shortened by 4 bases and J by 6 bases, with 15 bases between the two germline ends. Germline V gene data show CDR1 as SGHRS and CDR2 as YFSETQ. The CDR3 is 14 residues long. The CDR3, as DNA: TGCGCCAGCAGCCTCTGGCGGGCGGGGGATACGCAGTATTTT. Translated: CASSLWRAGDTQYF.

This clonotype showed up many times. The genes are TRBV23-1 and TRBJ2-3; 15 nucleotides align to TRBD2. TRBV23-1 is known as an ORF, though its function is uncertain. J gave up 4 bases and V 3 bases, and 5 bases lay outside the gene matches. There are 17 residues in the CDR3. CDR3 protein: CASSHHGLAGGADTQYF. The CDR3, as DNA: TGCGCCAGCAGTCACCACGGACTAGCGGGAGGGGCAGATACGCAGTATTTT.

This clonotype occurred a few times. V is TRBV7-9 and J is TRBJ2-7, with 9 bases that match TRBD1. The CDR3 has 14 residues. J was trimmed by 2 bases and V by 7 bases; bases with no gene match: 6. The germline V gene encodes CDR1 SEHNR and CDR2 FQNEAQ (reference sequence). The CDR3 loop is CASILGTGTYEQYF. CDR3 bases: TGTGCCAGCATTCTCGGGACAGGGACCTACGAGCAGTACTTC.

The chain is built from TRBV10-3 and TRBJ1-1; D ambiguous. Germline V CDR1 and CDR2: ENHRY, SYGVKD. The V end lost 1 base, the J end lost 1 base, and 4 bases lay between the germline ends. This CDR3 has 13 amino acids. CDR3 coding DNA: TGTGCCATCAGTGAGTTTCAGAACACTGAAGCTTTCTTT. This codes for CAISEFQNTEAFF.

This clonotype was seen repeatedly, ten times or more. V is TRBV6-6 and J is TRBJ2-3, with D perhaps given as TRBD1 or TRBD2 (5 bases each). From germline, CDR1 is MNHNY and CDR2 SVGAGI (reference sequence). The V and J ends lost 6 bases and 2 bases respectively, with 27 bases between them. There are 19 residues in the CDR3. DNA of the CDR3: TGTGCCAGCAGCACCAACCATCTCGGGGCCGAACTATCCACAGATACGCAGTATTTT. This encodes CASSTNHLGAELSTDTQYF.

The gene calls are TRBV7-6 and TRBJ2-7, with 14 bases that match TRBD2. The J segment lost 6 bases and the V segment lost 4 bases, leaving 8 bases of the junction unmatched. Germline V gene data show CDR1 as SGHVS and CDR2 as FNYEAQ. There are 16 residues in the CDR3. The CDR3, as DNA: TGTGCCAGCAGCTCAGGTGGGACTAGCGGGAGTAGCGAGCAGTACTTC. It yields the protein CASSSGGTSGSSEQYF.

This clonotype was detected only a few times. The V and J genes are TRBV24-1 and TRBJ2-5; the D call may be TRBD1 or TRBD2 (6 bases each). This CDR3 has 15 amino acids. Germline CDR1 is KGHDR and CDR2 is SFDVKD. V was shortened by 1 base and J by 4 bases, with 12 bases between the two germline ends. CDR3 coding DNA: TGTGCCACCAGTGATTTACAGGGACTGGCAGAGACCCAGTACTTC. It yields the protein CATSDLQGLAETQYF.

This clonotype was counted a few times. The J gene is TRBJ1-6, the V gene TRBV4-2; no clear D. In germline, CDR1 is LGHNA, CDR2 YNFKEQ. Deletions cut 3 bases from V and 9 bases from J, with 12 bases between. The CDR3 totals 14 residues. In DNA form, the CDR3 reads TGTGCCAGCAGCCAGGGAGAAGGGCCTTCACCCCTCCACTTT. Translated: CASSQGEGPSPLHF.

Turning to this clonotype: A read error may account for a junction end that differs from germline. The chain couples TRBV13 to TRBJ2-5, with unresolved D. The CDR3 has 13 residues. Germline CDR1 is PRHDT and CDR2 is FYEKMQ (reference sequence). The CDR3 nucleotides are TGTGCCAGCAGCTTCGGGTTACAAGAGACCCAGTGCTTC. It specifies CASSFGLQETQCF.

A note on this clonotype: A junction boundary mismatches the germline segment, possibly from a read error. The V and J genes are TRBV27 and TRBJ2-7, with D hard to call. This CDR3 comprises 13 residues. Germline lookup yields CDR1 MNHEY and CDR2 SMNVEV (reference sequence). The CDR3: CAGSLGIAYEQYF. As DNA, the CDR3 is TGTGCCGGCAGTCTTGGGATTGCCTACGAGCAGTACTTC.

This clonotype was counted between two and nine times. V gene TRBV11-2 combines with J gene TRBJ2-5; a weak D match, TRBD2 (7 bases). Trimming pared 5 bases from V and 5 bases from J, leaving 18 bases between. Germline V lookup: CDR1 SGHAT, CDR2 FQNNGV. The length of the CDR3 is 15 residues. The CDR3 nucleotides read TGTGCCAGCAGCCCAAATCGGGGGGCGTTTGAGACCCAGTACTTC. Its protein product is CASSPNRGAFETQYF.

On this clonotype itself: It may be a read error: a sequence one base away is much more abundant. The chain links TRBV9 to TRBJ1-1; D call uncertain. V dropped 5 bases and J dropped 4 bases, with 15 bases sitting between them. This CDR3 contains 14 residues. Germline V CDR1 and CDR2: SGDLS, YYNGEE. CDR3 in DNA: TGTGCCAGCAGAGGGAAGACCAAAGGCACTGAAGCTTTCTTT. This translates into CASRGKTKGTEAFF.

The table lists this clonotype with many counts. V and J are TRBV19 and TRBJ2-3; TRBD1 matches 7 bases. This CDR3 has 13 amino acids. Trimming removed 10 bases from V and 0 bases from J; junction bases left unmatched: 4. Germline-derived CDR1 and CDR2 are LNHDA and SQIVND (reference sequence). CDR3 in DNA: TGTGCCACCCGGGACAGCAGCACAGATACGCAGTATTTT. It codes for CATRDSSTDTQYF.

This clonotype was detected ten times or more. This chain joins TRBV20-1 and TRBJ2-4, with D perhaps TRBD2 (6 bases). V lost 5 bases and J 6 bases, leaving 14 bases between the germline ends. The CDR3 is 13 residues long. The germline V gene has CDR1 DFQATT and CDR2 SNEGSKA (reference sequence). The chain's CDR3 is CSARESERNIQYF. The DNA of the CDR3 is TGCAGTGCTCGGGAGTCCGAAAGAAACATTCAGTACTTC.

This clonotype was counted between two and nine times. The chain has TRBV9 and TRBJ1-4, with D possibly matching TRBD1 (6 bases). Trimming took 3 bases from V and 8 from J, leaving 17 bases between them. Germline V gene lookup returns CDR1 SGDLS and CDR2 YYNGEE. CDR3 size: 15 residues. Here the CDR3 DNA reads TGTGCCAGCAGCGCTGGACAGCAGAAGTACGAAAAACTGTTTTTT. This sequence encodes CASSAGQQKYEKLFF.

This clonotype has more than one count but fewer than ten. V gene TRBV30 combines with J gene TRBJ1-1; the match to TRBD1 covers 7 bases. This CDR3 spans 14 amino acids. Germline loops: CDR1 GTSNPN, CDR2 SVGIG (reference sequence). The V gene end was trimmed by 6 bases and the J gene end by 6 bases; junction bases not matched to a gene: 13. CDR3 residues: CACRGEGWFAEAFF. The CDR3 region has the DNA TGTGCCTGCAGGGGGGAGGGGTGGTTTGCTGAAGCTTTCTTT.

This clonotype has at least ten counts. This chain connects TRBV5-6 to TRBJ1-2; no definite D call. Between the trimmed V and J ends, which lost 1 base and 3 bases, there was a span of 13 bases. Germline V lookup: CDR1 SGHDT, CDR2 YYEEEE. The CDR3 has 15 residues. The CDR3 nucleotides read TGTGCCAGCAGCTTGTCCCAGGCGACGCACTATGGCTACACCTTC. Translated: CASSLSQATHYGYTF.

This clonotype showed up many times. The CDR3 loop is CASILAGEQFF. CDR3 coding DNA: TGTGCCAGCATCCTAGCGGGAGAGCAGTTCTTC. The chain joins TRBV6-2 or TRBV6-3 to TRBJ2-1; 9 bases are a match to TRBD2. CDR3 length equals 11 residues. The V gene's germline CDR1 is MNHEY and CDR2 SVGEGT. V shed 7 bases and J 10 bases; nucleotides not matched to a gene: 2.